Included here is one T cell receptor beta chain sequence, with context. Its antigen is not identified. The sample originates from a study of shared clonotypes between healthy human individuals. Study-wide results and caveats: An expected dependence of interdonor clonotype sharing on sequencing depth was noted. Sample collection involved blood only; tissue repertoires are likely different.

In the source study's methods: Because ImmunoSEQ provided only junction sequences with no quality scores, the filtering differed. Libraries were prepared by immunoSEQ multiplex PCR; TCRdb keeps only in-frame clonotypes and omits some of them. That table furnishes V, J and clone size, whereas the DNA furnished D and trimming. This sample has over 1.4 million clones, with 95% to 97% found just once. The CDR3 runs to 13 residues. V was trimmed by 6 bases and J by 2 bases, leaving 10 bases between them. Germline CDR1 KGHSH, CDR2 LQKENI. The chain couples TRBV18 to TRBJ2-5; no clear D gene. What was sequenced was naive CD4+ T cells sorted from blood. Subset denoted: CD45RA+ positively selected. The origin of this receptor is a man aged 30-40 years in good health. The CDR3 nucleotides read TGTGCCAGCTCTCCGTATTGGCAAGAGACCCAGTACTTC. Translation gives CASSPYWQETQYF.